This note documents a single T cell receptor (beta chain) sequence. Its antigen remains unknown. These data come from a study of cytomegalovirus exposure and HLA in healthy donors. Study-wide findings and caveats: The study designated 160 or so TCR beta chains cytomegalovirus-associated. The classifier reportedly diagnosed cytomegalovirus status with high sensitivity and specificity. A subsequent analysis found that TCR clusters from the first cohort also tended to co-occur in the 120 or so validation repertoires, with about 94% of cluster scores above 0.

Germline assignment: CDR1 SGHTA and CDR2 FQGTGA. This CDR3 region has 15 residues. Germline trimming cut 5 bases from V and 5 bases from J; bases unmatched to any gene: 7. Sequencing used immunoSEQ multiplex PCR; TCRdb keeps in-frame clones, though not all of them. The sample holds 350,000 or so clones; roughly 88% are singletons and the top ten take over 0.8%. V gene TRBV7-3 combines with J gene TRBJ2-1; 9 bases map to TRBD2. The receptor's source is a woman between 18 and 29 years old in good health and CMV-seronegative. What was sequenced was PBMCs. CDR3 nucleotides: TGTGCCAGCAGCACGATGGGACTAGCCAACAATGAGCAGTTCTTC. Its protein is CASSTMGLANNEQFF.